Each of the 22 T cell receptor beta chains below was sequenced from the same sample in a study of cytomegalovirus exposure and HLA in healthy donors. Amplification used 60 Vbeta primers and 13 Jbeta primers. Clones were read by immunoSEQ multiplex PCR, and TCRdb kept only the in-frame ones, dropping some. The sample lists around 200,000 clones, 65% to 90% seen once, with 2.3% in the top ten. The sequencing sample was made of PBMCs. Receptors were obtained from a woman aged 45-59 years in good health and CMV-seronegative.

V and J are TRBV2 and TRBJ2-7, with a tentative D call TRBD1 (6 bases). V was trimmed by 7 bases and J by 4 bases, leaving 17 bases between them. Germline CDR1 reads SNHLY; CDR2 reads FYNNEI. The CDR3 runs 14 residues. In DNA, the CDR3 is TGTGCCAGCAAAATTCAAGCACAGGGTTACGAGCAGTACTTC. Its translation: CASKIQAQGYEQYF.

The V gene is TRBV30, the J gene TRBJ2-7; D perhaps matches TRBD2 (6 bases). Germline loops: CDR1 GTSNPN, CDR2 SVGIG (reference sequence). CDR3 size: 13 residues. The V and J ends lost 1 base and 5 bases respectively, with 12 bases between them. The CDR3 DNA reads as TGTGCCTGGAGTGATGGGGGGACCAACGAGCAGTACTTC. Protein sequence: CAWSDGGTNEQYF. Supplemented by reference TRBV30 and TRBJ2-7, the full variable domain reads SQTIHQWPATLVQPVGSPLSLECTVEGTSNPNLYWYRQAAGRGLQLLFYSVGIGQISSEVPQNLSASRPQDRQFILSSKKLLLSDSGFYLCAWSDGGTNEQYFGPGTRLTVT.

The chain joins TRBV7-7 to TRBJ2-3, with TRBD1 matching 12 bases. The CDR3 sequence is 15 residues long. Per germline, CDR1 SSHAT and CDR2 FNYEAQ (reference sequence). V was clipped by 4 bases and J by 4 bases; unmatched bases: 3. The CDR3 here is CASSWGQGAADTQYF. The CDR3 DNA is TGTGCCAGCAGCTGGGGACAGGGGGCTGCAGATACGCAGTATTTT.

Written as DNA, the CDR3 is TGTGCCACCAGCGGCCCGGGACGGGGGGCTGAAAAACTGTTTTTT. Translating gives CATSGPGRGAEKLFF. The chain is built from TRBV15 and TRBJ1-4; D perhaps matches TRBD1 (6 bases). Trimming cost V 5 bases and J 7 bases, with 17 bases left between them. The CDR3 contains 15 residues. Germline V gene data show CDR1 as LNHNV and CDR2 as YYDKDF (reference sequence). Together with reference TRBV15 and TRBJ1-4, the CDR3 gives the full variable domain: DAMVIQNPRYQVTQFGKPVTLSCSQTLNHNVMYWYQQKSSQAPKLLFHYYDKDFNNEADTPDNFQSRRPNTSFCFLDIRSPGLGDTAMYLCATSGPGRGAEKLFFGSGTQLSVL.

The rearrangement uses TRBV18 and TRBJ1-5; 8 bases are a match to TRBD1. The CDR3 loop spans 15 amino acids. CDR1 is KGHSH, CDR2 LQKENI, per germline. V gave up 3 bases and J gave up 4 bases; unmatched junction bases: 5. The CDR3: CASSPQGALNQPQHF. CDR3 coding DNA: TGTGCCAGCTCACCTCAGGGGGCCTTGAATCAGCCCCAGCATTTT.

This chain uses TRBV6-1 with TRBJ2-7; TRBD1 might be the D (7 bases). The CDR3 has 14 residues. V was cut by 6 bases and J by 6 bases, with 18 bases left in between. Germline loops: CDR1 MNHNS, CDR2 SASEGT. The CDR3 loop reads CASRSDRVEGEQYF. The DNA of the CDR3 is TGTGCCAGCAGATCCGACAGGGTGGAGGGCGAGCAGTACTTC.

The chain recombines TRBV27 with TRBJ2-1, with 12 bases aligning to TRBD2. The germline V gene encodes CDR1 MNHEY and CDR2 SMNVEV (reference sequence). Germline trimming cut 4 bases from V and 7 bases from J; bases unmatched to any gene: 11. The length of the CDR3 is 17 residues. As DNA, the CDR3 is TGTGCCAGCAGTTCCCCAGCTAGCGGGAGGGCTCAAAATGAGCAGTTCTTC. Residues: CASSSPASGRAQNEQFF.

The chain's CDR3 is CASSYSRVGSTRTSGANVLTF. The DNA for the CDR3 is TGTGCCAGCAGTTACTCGAGAGTCGGGTCGACCCGAACATCTGGGGCCAACGTCCTGACTTTC. V and J are TRBV6-7 and TRBJ2-6; D uncertain. TRBV6-7 is treated as an ORF (open reading frame) with a function not yet certain. Trimming stripped 0 bases from V and 1 base from J, with 22 bases between. The CDR3 has 21 residues.

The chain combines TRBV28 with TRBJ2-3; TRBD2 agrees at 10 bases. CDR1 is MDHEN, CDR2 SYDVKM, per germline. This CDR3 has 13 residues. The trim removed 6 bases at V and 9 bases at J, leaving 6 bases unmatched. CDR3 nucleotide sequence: TGTGCCAGCAGAGGAGCGGGAGGGCCAACGCAGTATTTT. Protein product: CASRGAGGPTQYF.

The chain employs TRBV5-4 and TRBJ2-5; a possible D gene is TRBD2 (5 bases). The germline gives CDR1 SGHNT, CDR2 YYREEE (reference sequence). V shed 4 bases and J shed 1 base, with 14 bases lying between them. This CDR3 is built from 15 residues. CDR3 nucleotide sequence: TGTGCCAGCAGCGGGTGGGGTCTAGCCCAAGAGACCCAGTACTTC. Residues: CASSGWGLAQETQYF.

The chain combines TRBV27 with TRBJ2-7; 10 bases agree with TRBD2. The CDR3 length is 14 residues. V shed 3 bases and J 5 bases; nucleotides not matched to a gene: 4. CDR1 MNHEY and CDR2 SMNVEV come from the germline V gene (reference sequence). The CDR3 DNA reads TGTGCCAGCAGTTTGGCTAGCGGGAGCCACGAGCAGTACTTC. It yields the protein CASSLASGSHEQYF.

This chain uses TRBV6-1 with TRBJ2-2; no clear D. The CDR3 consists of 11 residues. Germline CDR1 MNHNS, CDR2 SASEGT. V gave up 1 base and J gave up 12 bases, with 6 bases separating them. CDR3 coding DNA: TGTGCCAGCAGTGAAGGGGCGAAGCTGTTTTTT. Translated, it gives CASSEGAKLFF.

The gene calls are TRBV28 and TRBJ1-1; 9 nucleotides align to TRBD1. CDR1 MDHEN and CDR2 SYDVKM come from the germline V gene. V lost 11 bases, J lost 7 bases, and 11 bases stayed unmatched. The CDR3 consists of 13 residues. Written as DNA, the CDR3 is TGTGCCTACCAAGAACAGGGGGCCGGTGAAGCTTTCTTT. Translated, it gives CAYQEQGAGEAFF.

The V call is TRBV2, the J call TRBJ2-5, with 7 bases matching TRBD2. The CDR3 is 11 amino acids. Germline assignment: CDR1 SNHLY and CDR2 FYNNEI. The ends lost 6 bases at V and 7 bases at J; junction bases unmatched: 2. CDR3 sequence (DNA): TGTGCCAGCAGGGAGCGGGGGACCCAGTACTTC. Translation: CASRERGTQYF.

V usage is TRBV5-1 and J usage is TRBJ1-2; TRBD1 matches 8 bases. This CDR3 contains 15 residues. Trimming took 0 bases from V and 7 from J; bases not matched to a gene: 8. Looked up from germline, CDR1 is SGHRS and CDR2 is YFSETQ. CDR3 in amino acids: CASSLGTGSIIGYTF. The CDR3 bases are TGCGCCAGCAGCTTGGGGACAGGGTCCATTATTGGCTACACCTTC.

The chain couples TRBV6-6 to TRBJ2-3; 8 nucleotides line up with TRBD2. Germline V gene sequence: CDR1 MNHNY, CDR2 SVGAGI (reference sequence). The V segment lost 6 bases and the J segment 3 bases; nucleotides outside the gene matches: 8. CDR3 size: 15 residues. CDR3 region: CASSRSGRPTDTQYF. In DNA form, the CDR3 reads TGTGCCAGCAGCCGCAGCGGGAGACCGACAGATACGCAGTATTTT.

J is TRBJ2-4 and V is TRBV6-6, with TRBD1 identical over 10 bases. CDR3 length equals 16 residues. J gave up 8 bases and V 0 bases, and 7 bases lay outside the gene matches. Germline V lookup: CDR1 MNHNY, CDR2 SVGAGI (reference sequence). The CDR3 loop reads CASSYSQTGGADIQYF. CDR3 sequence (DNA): TGTGCCAGCAGTTACTCTCAGACAGGGGGCGCGGACATTCAGTACTTC.

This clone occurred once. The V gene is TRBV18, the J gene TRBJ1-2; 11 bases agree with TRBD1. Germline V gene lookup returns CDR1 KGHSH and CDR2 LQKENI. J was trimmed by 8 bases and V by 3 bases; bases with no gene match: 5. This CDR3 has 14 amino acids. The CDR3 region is CASSPGQGAGGYTF. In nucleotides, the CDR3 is TGTGCCAGCTCACCCGGACAGGGGGCCGGGGGCTACACCTTC. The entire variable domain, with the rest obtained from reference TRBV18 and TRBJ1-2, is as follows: NAGVMQNPRHLVRRRGQEARLRCSPMKGHSHVYWYRQLPEEGLKFMVYLQKENIIDESGMPKERFSAEFPKEGPSILRIQQVVRGDSAAYFCASSPGQGAGGYTFGSGTRLTVV.

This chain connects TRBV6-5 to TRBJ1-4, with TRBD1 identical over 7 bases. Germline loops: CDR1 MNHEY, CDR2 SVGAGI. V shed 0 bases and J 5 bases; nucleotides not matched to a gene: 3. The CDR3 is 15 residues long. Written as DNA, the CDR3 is TGTGCCAGCAGTTACTCCCGGGACAGCAATGAAAAACTGTTTTTT. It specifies CASSYSRDSNEKLFF.

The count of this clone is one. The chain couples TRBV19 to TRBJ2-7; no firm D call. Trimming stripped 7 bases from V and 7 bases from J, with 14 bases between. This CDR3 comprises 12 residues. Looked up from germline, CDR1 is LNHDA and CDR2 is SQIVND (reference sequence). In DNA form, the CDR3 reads TGTGCCAGTAAAGTTTGTATGCAGGAGCAGTACTTC. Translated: CASKVCMQEQYF.

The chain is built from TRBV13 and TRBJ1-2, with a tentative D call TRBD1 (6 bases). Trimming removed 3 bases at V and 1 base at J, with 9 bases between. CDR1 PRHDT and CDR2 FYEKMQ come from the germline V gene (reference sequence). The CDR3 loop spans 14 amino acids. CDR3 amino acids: CASSFRQVNYGYTF. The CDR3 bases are TGTGCCAGCAGCTTCCGACAGGTTAACTATGGCTACACCTTC.

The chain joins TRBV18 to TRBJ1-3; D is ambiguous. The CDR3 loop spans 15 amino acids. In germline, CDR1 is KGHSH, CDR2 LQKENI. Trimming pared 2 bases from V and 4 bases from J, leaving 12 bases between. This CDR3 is CASSPLPGAGNTIYF. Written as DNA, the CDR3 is TGTGCCAGCTCACCATTGCCAGGTGCCGGAAACACCATATATTTT.